The 25 T cell receptor beta chains below come from one sample, sequenced in a study of blood T cell repertoires in COVID-19. Libraries were prepared by immunoSEQ multiplex PCR; TCRdb keeps only in-frame clonotypes and omits some of them. The sample holds 150,000 to 200,000 clones, 60% to 80% seen once. The source material was peripheral blood. Receptors were obtained from a man between 70 and 80 years old with acute or convalescent COVID-19.

The V gene is TRBV7-3, the J gene TRBJ2-1; no definite D call. Trimming stripped 4 bases from V and 6 bases from J, with 7 bases between. This CDR3 is 12 amino acids long. Germline CDR1 and CDR2: SGHTA and FQGTGA. The CDR3, as DNA: TGTGCCAGCAGCTCTGCTAGCAATGAGCAGTTCTTC. Translated, it gives CASSSASNEQFF.

Only one count was recorded for this clone. The chain links TRBV24-1 to TRBJ2-5, with 10 nucleotides matching TRBD1. Germline V gene data show CDR1 as KGHDR and CDR2 as SFDVKD. The CDR3 runs 16 residues. V lost 2 bases, J lost 4 bases, and 6 bases stayed unmatched. CDR3 nucleotide sequence: TGTGCCACCAGTGATTCAGGGACAGGGGACGGAGAGACCCAGTACTTC. Translated, it gives CATSDSGTGDGETQYF.

The chain is built from TRBV7-9 and TRBJ2-6; no reliable D call. This CDR3 has 15 amino acids. Trimming stripped 3 bases from V and 1 base from J, with 7 bases between. CDR1 and CDR2 (germline): SEHNR, FQNEAQ (reference sequence). This chain's CDR3 is CASSFELSGANVLTF. The CDR3, as DNA: TGTGCCAGCAGCTTTGAGCTTTCTGGGGCCAACGTCCTGACTTTC.

This sequence joins TRBV18 and TRBJ2-7; 10 positions match TRBD1. The V and J ends lost 5 bases and 6 bases, in that order; junction bases with no gene match: 7. Germline CDR1 reads KGHSH; CDR2 reads LQKENI. The CDR3 covers 14 residues. CDR3 amino acids: CASSTGTGVFEQYF. As DNA, the CDR3 is TGTGCCAGCTCAACGGGGACAGGGGTTTTCGAGCAGTACTTC.

This clone was counted between two and nine times. This chain joins TRBV10-3 and TRBJ1-3, with 7 bases that match TRBD1. This CDR3 spans 16 amino acids. The V and J ends lost 4 bases and 0 bases, in that order; junction bases with no gene match: 6. The germline gives CDR1 ENHRY, CDR2 SYGVKD. CDR3 in DNA: TGTGCCATCAGTGCACAACAGGGGAGCTCTGGAAACACCATATATTTT. Translating gives CAISAQQGSSGNTIYF.

This rearrangement joins TRBV27 to TRBJ1-5; 11 bases match TRBD1. CDR3 length: 15 residues. The V gene's germline CDR1 is MNHEY and CDR2 SMNVEV (reference sequence). Unmatched junction bases numbered 4, after V lost 2 bases and J lost 7 bases. The CDR3 region is CASSLGQGAYQPQHF. CDR3 bases: TGTGCCAGCAGTTTAGGACAGGGGGCGTACCAGCCCCAGCATTTT.

This clone has only a few counts. The V gene is TRBV5-4, the J gene TRBJ2-3; TRBD2 agrees at 10 bases. CDR1 is SGHNT and CDR2 is YYREEE in the germline V gene (reference sequence). This CDR3 region has 16 residues. V lost 5 bases, J lost 5 bases, and 11 bases stayed unmatched. The CDR3 sequence is CASRVVVASGRDTQYF. The CDR3 region has the DNA TGTGCCAGCAGGGTCGTGGTTGCTAGCGGGAGAGATACGCAGTATTTT.

The CDR3 reads CASSFPASGSNEQFF. CDR3 nucleotide sequence: TGTGCCAGCAGCTTCCCGGCTAGCGGGAGTAATGAGCAGTTCTTC. The chain combines TRBV7-3 with TRBJ2-1; 10 bases agree with TRBD2. Per germline, CDR1 SGHTA and CDR2 FQGTGA. V trimming: 3 bases; J trimming: 7 bases; junction bases outside the gene matches: 6. The CDR3 extends over 15 amino acids.

The V call is TRBV5-6, the J call TRBJ2-3, with 7 bases matching TRBD1. The CDR3 covers 16 residues. V shed 4 bases and J 0 bases; nucleotides not matched to a gene: 8. Germline V gene lookup returns CDR1 SGHDT and CDR2 YYEEEE. DNA of the CDR3: TGTGCCAGCAGCCTTCGACAGGGCCGTAGCACAGATACGCAGTATTTT. It codes for CASSLRQGRSTDTQYF.

V gene TRBV19 combines with J gene TRBJ1-1; D is unclear. The CDR3 is 12 amino acids. Germline V gives CDR1 LNHDA, CDR2 SQIVND (reference sequence). V lost 3 bases to trimming and J lost 4 bases, with 6 bases between them. CDR3 protein: CASSIEPTEAFF. The CDR3 bases are TGTGCCAGTAGTATCGAGCCCACTGAAGCTTTCTTT.

J is TRBJ2-6 and V is TRBV21-1; TRBD2 is the table's D call, not checked against the DNA. TRBV21-1 is shown as a pseudogene. The CDR3 has 16 residues. CDR3 region: CASSKGGGAGANVLTF. The CDR3 DNA is TGTGCCAGCAGCAAAGGGGGGGGCGCTGGGGCCAACGTCCTGACTTTC.

A note on this clone: The same CDR3 is also encoded by other DNA sequences in this sample. The chain joins TRBV24-1 to TRBJ2-1; a possible D gene is TRBD2 (6 bases). Trimming shortened V by 10 bases and J by 5 bases, and 8 bases separated the two germline ends. This CDR3 comprises 11 residues. The germline V gene has CDR1 KGHDR and CDR2 SFDVKD. DNA for the CDR3: TGTGCCACGACTAGGGACAATGAGCAGTTCTTC. Its translation is CATTRDNEQFF.

The chain is built from TRBV5-1 and TRBJ2-3, with D hard to call. The ends were cut back, 1 base at V and 0 bases at J, with 6 bases in the middle. The CDR3 spans 14 residues. CDR1 is SGHRS, CDR2 YFSETQ, per germline. In DNA, the CDR3 is TGCGCCAGCAGCTTGTCAGTTAGCACAGATACGCAGTATTTT. The encoded protein is CASSLSVSTDTQYF.

In its sample, this clone was seen once. The chain couples TRBV5-1 to TRBJ1-2; the D gene is possibly TRBD1 (6 bases). Trimming shortened V by 0 bases and J by 8 bases, and 20 bases separated the two germline ends. CDR1 SGHRS and CDR2 YFSETQ come from the germline V gene. The CDR3 runs to 16 residues. CDR3 residues: CASSLAAIPGDGGYTF. DNA for the CDR3: TGCGCCAGCAGCTTGGCCGCGATCCCAGGGGATGGAGGCTACACCTTC.

The V gene is TRBV5-8, the J gene TRBJ1-4, with a possible D match to TRBD1 (6 bases). V dropped 4 bases and J dropped 8 bases, with 18 bases sitting between them. CDR1 SGHTS and CDR2 YDEGEE come from the germline V gene. There are 15 residues in the CDR3. In DNA, the CDR3 is TGTGCCAGCAGCCGAACCGGGACAAAGGAGGAAAAACTGTTTTTT. Translation: CASSRTGTKEEKLFF.

The chain couples TRBV10-3 to TRBJ2-1; 7 bases are shared with TRBD1. V gave up 11 bases and J gave up 5 bases; unmatched junction bases: 9. The V gene's germline CDR1 is ENHRY and CDR2 SYGVKD. The CDR3 is 13 amino acids. The CDR3 loop reads CAVNRGLDNEQFF. For the CDR3, the DNA is TGTGCCGTGAACAGGGGTTTGGACAATGAGCAGTTCTTC.

The gene calls are TRBV7-9 and TRBJ2-1, with 7 nucleotides matching TRBD2. Germline V lookup: CDR1 SEHNR, CDR2 FQNEAQ (reference sequence). The CDR3 runs to 14 residues. The trim removed 5 bases at V and 10 bases at J, leaving 11 bases unmatched. CDR3 nucleotide sequence: TGTGCCAGCAGCCGCGAGGAAAAACTAGCGGAGCAGTTCTTC. It is translated as CASSREEKLAEQFF.

The chain is built from TRBV4-1 and TRBJ2-7, with unresolved D. The CDR3 totals 14 residues. Germline V gene data show CDR1 as MGHRA and CDR2 as YSYEKL. The V end lost 0 bases, the J end lost 6 bases, and 12 bases lay between the germline ends. As DNA, the CDR3 is TGCGCCAGCAGCCAAGATGACTTTCCTCTCGAGCAGTACTTC. It codes for CASSQDDFPLEQYF.

The rearrangement joins TRBV11-3 to TRBJ2-7, with 7 bases aligning to TRBD1. Germline loops: CDR1 SGHNT, CDR2 YENEEA. J gave up 4 bases and V 1 base, and 4 bases lay outside the gene matches. The CDR3 consists of 14 residues. The CDR3 loop is CASSLGLQGYEQYF. CDR3 nucleotide sequence: TGTGCCAGCAGCTTAGGGTTACAGGGGTACGAGCAGTACTTC.

This chain uses TRBV12-3 or TRBV12-4 with TRBJ1-2; unclear D gene. The V end lost 5 bases, the J end lost 7 bases, and 8 bases lay between the germline ends. CDR3 length: 11 amino acids. The CDR3 protein is CASSPGFGYTF. CDR3 DNA sequence: TGTGCCAGCAGTCCCGGGTTTGGCTACACCTTC.

This sequence joins TRBV27 and TRBJ2-5, with TRBD2 matching 14 bases. Germline-derived CDR1 and CDR2 are MNHEY and SMNVEV (reference sequence). This CDR3 region has 17 residues. The V gene end was trimmed by 4 bases and the J gene end by 5 bases; junction bases not matched to a gene: 9. DNA for the CDR3: TGTGCCAGCAGTTCCTCCCCGGGACTAGCGGGGGACGAGACCCAGTACTTC. Encoded protein: CASSSSPGLAGDETQYF.

About this clone: Within the sample, other DNA sequences also encode this same CDR3. As DNA, the CDR3 is TGTGCCTGGTCCCAAGGGGGTTCCGGGGCCAACGTCCTGACTTTC. Protein sequence: CAWSQGGSGANVLTF. The chain uses TRBV30 and TRBJ2-6; weak D call: TRBD1 (6 bases). This CDR3 is built from 15 residues. The V end lost 5 bases, the J end lost 4 bases, and 15 bases lay between the germline ends. CDR1 and CDR2 (germline): GTSNPN, SVGIG (reference sequence).

Written as DNA, the CDR3 is TGTGCCAGCAGTTCAGGGGTTGGGACCCAGTACTTC. Translated: CASSSGVGTQYF. The chain links TRBV6-5 to TRBJ2-5; D is possibly TRBD1 (6 bases). Trimming took 4 bases from V and 7 from J, leaving 10 bases between them. CDR1 is MNHEY, CDR2 SVGAGI, per germline. CDR3 length: 12 amino acids.

The chain employs TRBV21-1 and TRBJ1-5. TRBV21-1 is assigned pseudogene status. There are 22 residues in the CDR3. Written as DNA, the CDR3 is TGTGCCAGCAGCGCCTTACCCTGGGAGGGGGTGTCCGTGCAAAGTTATTCTCAGCCCCAGCATTTT. Translated: CASSALPWEGVSVQSYSQPQHF.

The J gene is TRBJ2-7, the V gene TRBV11-2; 9 bases line up with TRBD1. Germline CDR1 SGHAT, CDR2 FQNNGV. Trimming at V came to 4 bases and at J to 1 base, leaving 5 bases not matched to a gene. The CDR3 runs 15 residues. The CDR3 DNA is TGTGCCAGCAGCTCTGCCGGGACAGGGTCCTACGAGCAGTACTTC. As protein: CASSSAGTGSYEQYF.